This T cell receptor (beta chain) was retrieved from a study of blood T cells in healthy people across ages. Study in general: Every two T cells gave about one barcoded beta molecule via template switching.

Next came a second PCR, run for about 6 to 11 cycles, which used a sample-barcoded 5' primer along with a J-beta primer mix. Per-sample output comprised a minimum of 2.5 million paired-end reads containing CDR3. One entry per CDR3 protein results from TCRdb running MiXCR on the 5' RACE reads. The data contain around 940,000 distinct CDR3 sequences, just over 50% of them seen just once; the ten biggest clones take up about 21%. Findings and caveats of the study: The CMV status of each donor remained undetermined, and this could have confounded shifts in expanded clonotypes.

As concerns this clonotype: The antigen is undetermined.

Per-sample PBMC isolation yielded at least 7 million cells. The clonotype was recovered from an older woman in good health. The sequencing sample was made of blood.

The chain's CDR3 is CASSSAPTNEKLFF. CDR3 in DNA: TGCGCCAGCAGCTCGGCGCCAACTAATGAAAAACTGTTTTTT. This chain connects TRBV5-1 to TRBJ1-4; D ambiguous. V was clipped by 3 bases and J by 0 bases, with 6 bases between them. The germline V gene has CDR1 SGHRS and CDR2 YFSETQ. The CDR3 extends over 14 amino acids.